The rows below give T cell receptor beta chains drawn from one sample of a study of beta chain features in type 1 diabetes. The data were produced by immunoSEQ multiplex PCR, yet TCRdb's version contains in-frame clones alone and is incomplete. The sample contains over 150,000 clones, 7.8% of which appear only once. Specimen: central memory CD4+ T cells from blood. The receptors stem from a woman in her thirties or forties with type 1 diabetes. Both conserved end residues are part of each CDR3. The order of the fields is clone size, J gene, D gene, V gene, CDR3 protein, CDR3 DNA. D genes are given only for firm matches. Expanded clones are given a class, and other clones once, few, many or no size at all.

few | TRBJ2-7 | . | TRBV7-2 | CASSTTEIEQYF | TGTGCCAGCAGCACCACCGAGATCGAGCAGTACTTC
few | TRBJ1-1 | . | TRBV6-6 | CASNGRTLNTEAFF | TGTGCCAGCAATGGCCGGACATTGAACACTGAAGCTTTCTTT
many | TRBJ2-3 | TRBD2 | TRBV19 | CASSTSGGGGTQYF | TGTGCCAGTAGTACTAGCGGGGGCGGGGGCACGCAGTATTTT
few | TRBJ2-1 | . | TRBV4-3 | CASSQDGPRNEQFF | TGCGCCAGCAGCCAAGATGGTCCTAGAAATGAGCAGTTCTTC
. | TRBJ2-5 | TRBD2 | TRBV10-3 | CAIGPRTSGLTTRPETQYF | TGTGCCATCGGGCCAAGGACTAGCGGGCTGACTACCCGCCCCGAGACCCAGTACTTC
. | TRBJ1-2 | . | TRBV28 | CASRETGGDYGYTF | TGTGCCAGCAGGGAGACCGGAGGAGACTATGGCTACACCTTC
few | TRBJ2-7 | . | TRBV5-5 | CASSVVSYEQYF | TGTGCCAGCTCTGTCGTATCCTACGAGCAGTACTTC
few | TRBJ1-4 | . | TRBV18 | CASSPPKGAGEKLFF | TGTGCCAGCTCACCACCGAAAGGGGCCGGTGAAAAACTGTTTTTT
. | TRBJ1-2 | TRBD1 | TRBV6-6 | CASSLGQAMGEYGYTF | TGTGCCAGCAGTCTGGGACAGGCCATGGGGGAATATGGCTACACCTTC
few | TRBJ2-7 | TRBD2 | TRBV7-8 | CASSLRGVAGFSYEQYF | TGTGCCAGCAGCTTAAGGGGGGTAGCGGGGTTCTCCTACGAGCAGTACTTC
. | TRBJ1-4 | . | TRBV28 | CASSLGGGGNEKLFF | TGTGCCAGCAGTTTAGGGGGAGGGGGGAATGAAAAACTGTTTTTT
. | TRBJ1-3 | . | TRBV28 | CASIDSGARHF | TGTGCCAGCATCGACTCAGGGGCCCGGCATTTT
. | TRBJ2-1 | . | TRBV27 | CASSKPERNEQFF | TGTGCCAGCAGTAAGCCGGAGAGGAATGAGCAGTTCTTC
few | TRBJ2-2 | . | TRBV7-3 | CASKLASNTGELFF | TGTGCCAGCAAGCTAGCGTCAAACACCGGGGAGCTGTTTTTT
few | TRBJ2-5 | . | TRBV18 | CASSPSRGQETQYF | TGTGCCAGCTCACCAAGCAGGGGCCAAGAGACCCAGTACTTC
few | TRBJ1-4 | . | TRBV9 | CASSSLTGRNEKLFF | TGTGCCAGCAGCTCCTTGACAGGACGTAATGAAAAACTGTTTTTT
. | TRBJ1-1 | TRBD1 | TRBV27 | CASMGQGRNTEAFF | TGTGCCAGCATGGGACAGGGGCGCAACACTGAAGCTTTCTTT
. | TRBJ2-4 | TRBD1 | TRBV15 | CATSGEGQGSKNIQYF | TGTGCCACCAGCGGCGAAGGACAGGGATCCAAAAACATTCAGTACTTC
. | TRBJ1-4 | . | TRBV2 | CASSEEAGYNEKLFF | TGTGCCAGCAGTGAGGAAGCAGGGTATAATGAAAAACTGTTTTTT
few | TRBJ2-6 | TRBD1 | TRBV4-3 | CASSPRWAGGAGANVLTF | TGCGCCAGCAGCCCCAGGTGGGCAGGGGGCGCTGGGGCCAACGTCCTGACTTTC
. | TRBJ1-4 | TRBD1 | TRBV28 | CASATGAATNEKLFF | TGTGCCAGCGCCACAGGGGCAGCAACTAATGAAAAACTGTTTTTT
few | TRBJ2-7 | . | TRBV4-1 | CASSQETGRYEQYF | TGTGCCAGCAGCCAAGAAACGGGTCGGTACGAGCAGTACTTC
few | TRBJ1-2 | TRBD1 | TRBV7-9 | CASSYNGQGLGYTF | TGTGCCAGCAGCTACAACGGACAGGGCCTTGGCTACACCTTC
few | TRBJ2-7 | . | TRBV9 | CASSSSLGVGNEQYF | TGTGCCAGCAGCTCCTCCCTAGGGGTGGGGAACGAGCAGTACTTC
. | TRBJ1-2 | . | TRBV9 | CASSPRAGSGYTF | TGTGCCAGCAGCCCTCGAGCAGGGTCGGGCTACACCTTC
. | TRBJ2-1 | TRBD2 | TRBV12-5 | CASGSGTSGFYNEQFF | TGTGCTAGTGGTTCGGGGACTAGCGGGTTCTACAATGAGCAGTTCTTC
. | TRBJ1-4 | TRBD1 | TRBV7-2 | CASSPQGALNEKLFF | TGTGCCAGCAGCCCACAGGGGGCCCTTAATGAAAAACTGTTTTTT
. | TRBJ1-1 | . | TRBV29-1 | CSGTSQGFTEAFF | TGCAGCGGTACAAGTCAGGGGTTTACTGAAGCTTTCTTT
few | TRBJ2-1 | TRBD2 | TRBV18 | CASSPPGGAEQFF | TGTGCCAGCTCACCCCCGGGGGGGGCTGAGCAGTTCTTC
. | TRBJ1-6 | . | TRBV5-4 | CASSLHQDNSPLHF | TGTGCCAGCAGCTTGCACCAGGATAATTCACCCCTCCACTTT
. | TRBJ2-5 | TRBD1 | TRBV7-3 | CASSLTGQGGETQYF | TGTGCCAGCAGCTTAACGGGACAGGGGGGAGAGACCCAGTACTTC
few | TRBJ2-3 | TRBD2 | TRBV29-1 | CSALASGGSDTQYF | TGCAGCGCTTTAGCGAGCGGGGGCTCAGATACGCAGTATTTT
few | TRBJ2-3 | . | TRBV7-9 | CASSLNIPTDTQYF | TGTGCCAGCAGCTTAAATATCCCCACAGATACGCAGTATTTT
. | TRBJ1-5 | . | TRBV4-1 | CASSRSEDGGNQPQHF | TGCGCCAGCAGCCGTTCGGAGGACGGGGGCAATCAGCCCCAGCATTTT
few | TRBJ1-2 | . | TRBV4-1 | CASSQDLNQGRYTF | TGCGCCAGCAGCCAAGATCTGAACCAGGGTCGGTACACCTTC
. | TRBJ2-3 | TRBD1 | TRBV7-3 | CASSVDRVTDTQYF | TGTGCCAGCAGCGTTGACAGGGTAACAGATACGCAGTATTTT
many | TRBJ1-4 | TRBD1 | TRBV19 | CASSIQEGAEKLFF | TGTGCCAGTAGTATCCAGGAGGGGGCCGAAAAACTGTTTTTT
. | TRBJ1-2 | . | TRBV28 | CASSSGARERYGYTF | TGTGCCAGCAGTTCAGGGGCCAGGGAACGCTATGGCTACACCTTC